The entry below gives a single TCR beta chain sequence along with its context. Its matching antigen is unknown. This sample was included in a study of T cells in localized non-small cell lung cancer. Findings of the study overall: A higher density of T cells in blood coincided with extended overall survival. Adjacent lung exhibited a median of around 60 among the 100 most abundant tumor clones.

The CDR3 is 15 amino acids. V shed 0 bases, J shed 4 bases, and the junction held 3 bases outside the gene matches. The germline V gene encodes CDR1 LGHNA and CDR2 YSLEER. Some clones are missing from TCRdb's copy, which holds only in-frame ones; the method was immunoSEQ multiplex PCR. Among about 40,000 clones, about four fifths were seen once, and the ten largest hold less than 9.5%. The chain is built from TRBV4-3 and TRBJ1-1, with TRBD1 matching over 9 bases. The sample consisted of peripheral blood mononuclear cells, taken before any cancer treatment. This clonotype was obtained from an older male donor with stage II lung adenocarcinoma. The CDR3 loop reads CASSQDRTGATEAFF. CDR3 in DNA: TGCGCCAGCAGCCAAGATCGGACAGGGGCCACTGAAGCTTTCTTT.